These 6 T cell receptor beta chains came from one sample sequenced in a study of cytomegalovirus exposure and HLA in healthy donors. The PCR made use of 60 Vbeta and 13 Jbeta primers. Repertoires were generated with immunoSEQ multiplex PCR, while TCRdb's copy carries only in-frame clones and drops some. This table holds 70,000 or so clones, 86% found once. The sequenced material came from PBMCs. The source of these receptors is a woman in her 30s in good health and CMV-seronegative.

The chain couples TRBV11-3 to TRBJ2-6; 7 positions agree with TRBD2. There are 15 residues in the CDR3. Trimming cost V 6 bases and J 1 base; bases outside gene matches: 3. CDR1 SGHNT and CDR2 YENEEA come from the germline V gene. Here the CDR3 DNA reads TGTGCCAGCAGTCCGGGGGGATCTGGGGCCAACGTCCTGACTTTC. Protein product: CASSPGGSGANVLTF.

The chain employs TRBV18 and TRBJ1-6; no reliable D call. This CDR3 has 14 residues. CDR1 and CDR2 (germline): KGHSH, LQKENI. V was shortened by 3 bases and J by 11 bases, with 14 bases between the two germline ends. CDR3 DNA sequence: TGTGCCAGCTCACCCCCGGCGGGGTTTGCACCCCTCCACTTT. Translating gives CASSPPAGFAPLHF.

The V call is TRBV6-6, the J call TRBJ1-1; D possibly corresponds to TRBD1 (6 bases). With 2 bases removed from V and 3 bases from J, the gap between germline ends came to 7 bases. Germline V lookup: CDR1 MNHNY, CDR2 SVGAGI (reference sequence). This CDR3 contains 13 residues. CDR3 sequence: CASSYNRDTEAFF. Here the CDR3 DNA reads TGTGCCAGCAGTTACAACAGGGACACTGAAGCTTTCTTT.

The chain joins TRBV28 to TRBJ1-2; the match to TRBD1 covers 8 bases. Trimming removed 3 bases from V and 6 bases from J; junction bases left unmatched: 12. The CDR3 has 16 amino acids. From germline, CDR1 is MDHEN and CDR2 SYDVKM. The CDR3 nucleotides read TGTGCCAGCAGTTTGGTTCCAGGGGGCGGGGGGGATGGCTACACCTTC. The encoded protein is CASSLVPGGGGDGYTF.

V is TRBV11-3 and J is TRBJ2-7; weak D call: TRBD1 (6 bases). Germline CDR1 and CDR2: SGHNT and YENEEA. V was trimmed by 1 base and J by 3 bases, leaving 13 bases between them. The CDR3 is 15 amino acids. The DNA of the CDR3 is TGTGCCAGCAGCTTAGCCCCCGGGACAAACTACGAGCAGTACTTC. Its translation: CASSLAPGTNYEQYF.

The chain couples TRBV29-1 to TRBJ2-7; 7 bases are shared with TRBD1. Germline trimming cut 0 bases from V and 2 bases from J; bases unmatched to any gene: 13. The length of the CDR3 is 17 residues. Germline values: CDR1 SQVTM, CDR2 ANQGSEA. This CDR3 is CSVEDRGTEKSPYEQYF. CDR3 nucleotides: TGCAGCGTTGAAGATAGGGGGACAGAAAAATCCCCCTACGAGCAGTACTTC.